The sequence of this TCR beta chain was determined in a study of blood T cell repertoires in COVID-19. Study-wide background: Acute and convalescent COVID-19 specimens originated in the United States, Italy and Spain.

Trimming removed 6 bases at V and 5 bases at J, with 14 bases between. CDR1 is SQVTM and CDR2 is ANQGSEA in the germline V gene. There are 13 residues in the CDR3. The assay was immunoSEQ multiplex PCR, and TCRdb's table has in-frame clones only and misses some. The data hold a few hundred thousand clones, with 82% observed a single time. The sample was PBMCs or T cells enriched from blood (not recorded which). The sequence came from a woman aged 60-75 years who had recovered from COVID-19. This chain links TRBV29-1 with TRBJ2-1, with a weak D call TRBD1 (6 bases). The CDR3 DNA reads TGCAGCGTACAAACGACAGGACACAATGAGCAGTTCTTC. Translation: CSVQTTGHNEQFF.